This T cell receptor beta chain was found in a study of control samples from healthy donors and cancer patients. Method: immunoSEQ multiplex PCR; TCRdb's copy keeps in-frame clones and lacks some. The sample has under 300,000 clones, roughly 80% seen once; the top ten hold 13%. The CDR3 extends over 15 amino acids. CDR1 is MGHRA and CDR2 is YSYEKL in the germline V gene. Trimming took 0 bases from V and 3 from J, leaving 9 bases between them. The receptor was derived from a woman aged 60-75 years with lung cancer. The V gene is TRBV4-1, the J gene TRBJ1-5; the D is unclear. Sequenced input: PBMCs. Written as DNA, the CDR3 is TGCGCCAGCAGCCAAGAGCCGGGGATCAATCAGCCCCAGCATTTT. Protein: CASSQEPGINQPQHF.